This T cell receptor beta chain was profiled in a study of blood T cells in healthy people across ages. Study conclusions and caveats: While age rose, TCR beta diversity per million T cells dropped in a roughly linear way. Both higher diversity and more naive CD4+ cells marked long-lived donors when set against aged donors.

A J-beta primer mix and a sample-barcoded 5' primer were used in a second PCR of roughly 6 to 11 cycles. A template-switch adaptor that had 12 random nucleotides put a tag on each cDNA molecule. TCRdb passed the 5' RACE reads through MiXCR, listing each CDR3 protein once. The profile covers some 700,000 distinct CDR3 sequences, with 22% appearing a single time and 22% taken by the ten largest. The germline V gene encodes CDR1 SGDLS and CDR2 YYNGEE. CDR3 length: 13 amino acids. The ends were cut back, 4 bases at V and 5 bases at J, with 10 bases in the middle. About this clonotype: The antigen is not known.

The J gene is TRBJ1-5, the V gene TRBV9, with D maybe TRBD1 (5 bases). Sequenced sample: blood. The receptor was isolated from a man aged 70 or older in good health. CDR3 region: CASSTQGDQPQHF. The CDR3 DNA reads TGTGCCAGCAGCACTCAGGGTGATCAGCCCCAGCATTTT.